These 6 T cell receptor beta chains were sequenced from one sample in a study of shared clonotypes between healthy human individuals (TCRdb year 2020). Receptor libraries were prepared by the immunoSEQ multiplex PCR assay. TCRdb carries this immuneACCESS record with in-frame sequences only. Its versions omit some clonotypes, under half of them owing to an unresolved V gene in the studies checked, with the rest unexplained. The sample data list about 480,000 clones, and nearly 80% of these were observed just once. Of the sample, roughly an eighth is held by the ten largest clones. The sample consisted of PBMCs. The source is a middle-aged woman in good health. Some clones in this sample may be carry-over from other donors' samples.

The chain uses TRBV10-3 and TRBJ1-3; no reliable D call. The CDR3 loop spans 14 amino acids. CDR1 ENHRY and CDR2 SYGVKD come from the germline V gene. V shed 3 bases and J shed 0 bases, with 6 bases lying between them. In DNA, the CDR3 is TGTGCCATCAGTGACGGAGACTCTGGAAACACCATATATTTT. Its protein product is CAISDGDSGNTIYF.

V gene TRBV19 combines with J gene TRBJ2-7; TRBD2 agrees at 8 bases. From germline, CDR1 is LNHDA and CDR2 SQIVND (reference sequence). V dropped 5 bases and J dropped 2; count of bases not matched to a gene: 5. The CDR3 has 14 amino acids. For the CDR3, the DNA is TGTGCCAGTAGTCCCACGGGACTAGCCTACGAGCAGTACTTC. Translated, it gives CASSPTGLAYEQYF.

The chain carries TRBV19 and TRBJ2-2; 9 positions match TRBD2. The CDR3 loop spans 16 amino acids. CDR1 and CDR2 (germline): LNHDA, SQIVND (reference sequence). The junction had 6 bases not matched to a gene; V was cut back by 2 bases and J by 5 bases. The CDR3 loop is CASSIRLAGRTGELFF. The CDR3 DNA sequence: TGTGCCAGTAGTATACGGCTAGCGGGACGGACCGGGGAGCTGTTTTTT.

The rearrangement uses TRBV5-4 and TRBJ1-2; the D gene is possibly TRBD1 (6 bases). The V gene's germline CDR1 is SGHNT and CDR2 YYREEE (reference sequence). The V end lost 2 bases, the J end lost 3 bases, and 8 bases lay between the germline ends. The CDR3 loop spans 13 amino acids. The CDR3 bases are TGTGCCAGCAGCTTTGGGGGCGACTATGGCTACACCTTC. Its translation is CASSFGGDYGYTF.

This clone has just a few counts. J is TRBJ1-1 and V is TRBV6-1; D is undetermined. V was trimmed by 6 bases and J by 0 bases, leaving 11 bases between them. CDR3 size: 14 residues. From germline, CDR1 is MNHNS and CDR2 SASEGT. The CDR3 sequence: CASRKAVLNTEAFF. CDR3 DNA: TGTGCCAGCAGGAAAGCGGTTCTGAACACTGAAGCTTTCTTT.

The chain combines TRBV5-1 with TRBJ1-3; D is perhaps TRBD1 (5 bases). Germline values: CDR1 SGHRS, CDR2 YFSETQ. V gave up 5 bases and J gave up 4 bases, with 7 bases separating them. The CDR3 contains 12 residues. The DNA of the CDR3 is TGCGCCAGCAGGGGGGACGGAAACACCATATATTTT. It translates to CASRGDGNTIYF.